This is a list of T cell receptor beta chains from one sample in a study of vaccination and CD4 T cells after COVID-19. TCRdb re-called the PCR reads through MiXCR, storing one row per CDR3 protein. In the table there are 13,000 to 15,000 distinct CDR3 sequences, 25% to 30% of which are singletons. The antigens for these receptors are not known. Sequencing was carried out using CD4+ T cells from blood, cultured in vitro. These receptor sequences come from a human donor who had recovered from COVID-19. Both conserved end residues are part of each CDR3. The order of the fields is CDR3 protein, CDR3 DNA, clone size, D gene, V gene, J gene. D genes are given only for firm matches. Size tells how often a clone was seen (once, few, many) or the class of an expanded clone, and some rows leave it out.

CDR3aa: CASSLALKGGGQRNNRKQYF; CDR3nt: TGTGCCAGCAGCTTAGCTCTTAAGGGCGGCGGACAAAGAAACAACCGTAAGCAGTATTTT; abundance: few; d_gene: -; v_gene: TRBV7-6; j_gene: TRBJ2-3
CDR3aa: CASSRGLANYGYTF; CDR3nt: TGTGCCAGCAGTCGGGGACTAGCTAACTATGGCTACACCTTC; abundance: -; d_gene: -; v_gene: TRBV6-1; j_gene: TRBJ1-2
CDR3aa: CASTPRAGDYNEQFF; CDR3nt: TGTGCCAGCACCCCTCGAGCGGGGGACTACAATGAGCAGTTCTTC; abundance: -; d_gene: TRBD2; v_gene: TRBV2; j_gene: TRBJ2-1
CDR3aa: CASSLDRGQYYGYTF; CDR3nt: TGCGCCAGCAGCTTGGACAGGGGGCAGTACTATGGCTACACCTTC; abundance: -; d_gene: TRBD1; v_gene: TRBV5-1; j_gene: TRBJ1-2
CDR3aa: CASSQAHLTSGGAYTGELFF; CDR3nt: TGTGCCAGCAGCCAAGCACACTTGACTAGCGGGGGGGCCTACACCGGGGAGCTGTTTTTT; abundance: -; d_gene: TRBD2; v_gene: TRBV12-3/TRBV12-4; j_gene: TRBJ2-2
CDR3aa: CSVVSDRGGEQYF; CDR3nt: TGCAGCGTTGTCTCGGACAGGGGCGGGGAGCAGTACTTC; abundance: -; d_gene: TRBD1; v_gene: TRBV29-1; j_gene: TRBJ2-7
CDR3aa: CASSLQRVDDGAF; CDR3nt: TGTGCCAGCAGCCTACAGAGAGTGGACGACGGGGCCTTC; abundance: few; d_gene: -; v_gene: TRBV2; j_gene: TRBJ1-2
CDR3aa: CASSPPGHFSYTF; CDR3nt: TGTGCCAGCAGCCCCCCGGGACACTTCAGCTACACCTTC; abundance: few; d_gene: -; v_gene: TRBV6-1; j_gene: TRBJ1-2
CDR3aa: CSARFPSGHDYGYTF; CDR3nt: TGCAGTGCTAGATTCCCCTCGGGACACGACTATGGCTACACCTTC; abundance: -; d_gene: -; v_gene: TRBV20-1; j_gene: TRBJ1-2
CDR3aa: CASSLGRRQGGQRGENTEAFF; CDR3nt: TGTGCCAGCAGCTTGGGTCGGCGGCAGGGAGGGCAAAGGGGGGAGAACACTGAAGCTTTCTTT; abundance: -; d_gene: -; v_gene: TRBV11-3; j_gene: TRBJ1-1
CDR3aa: CASSLYDATNEKLFF; CDR3nt: TGTGCCAGCAGCTTATACGATGCAACTAATGAAAAACTGTTTTTT; abundance: few; d_gene: -; v_gene: TRBV11-2; j_gene: TRBJ1-4
CDR3aa: CAWSDPIVYSYEQYF; CDR3nt: TGTGCCTGGAGTGACCCCATAGTTTACTCCTACGAGCAGTACTTC; abundance: -; d_gene: -; v_gene: TRBV30; j_gene: TRBJ2-7
CDR3aa: CASSLDGRNNSPLHF; CDR3nt: TGTGCCAGCAGCTTAGATGGACGGAACAATTCACCCCTCCACTTT; abundance: few; d_gene: -; v_gene: TRBV5-4; j_gene: TRBJ1-6
CDR3aa: CASSYSGRKGVGELFF; CDR3nt: TGTGCCAGCAGTTACTCCGGGAGGAAGGGGGTTGGGGAGCTGTTTTTT; abundance: few; d_gene: -; v_gene: TRBV6-5; j_gene: TRBJ2-2
CDR3aa: CACTPKGRLNQPQHF; CDR3nt: TGTGCCTGTACTCCGAAGGGACGGCTCAATCAGCCCCAGCATTTT; abundance: -; d_gene: -; v_gene: TRBV30; j_gene: TRBJ1-5
CDR3aa: CASSYGTVKNIQYF; CDR3nt: TGCGCCAGCAGCTACGGGACAGTAAAAAACATTCAGTACTTC; abundance: -; d_gene: TRBD1; v_gene: TRBV5-1; j_gene: TRBJ2-4
CDR3aa: CASRTGSGNTGELFF; CDR3nt: TGTGCCAGCAGGACAGGGAGTGGTAACACCGGGGAGCTGTTTTTT; abundance: few; d_gene: TRBD1; v_gene: TRBV2; j_gene: TRBJ2-2
CDR3aa: CASSISGPYEQYF; CDR3nt: TGTGCCAGTAGTATATCTGGCCCTTACGAGCAGTACTTC; abundance: few; d_gene: -; v_gene: TRBV19; j_gene: TRBJ2-7
CDR3aa: CASSPGQGAMGETQYF; CDR3nt: TGCGCCAGCAGCCCTGGACAGGGGGCTATGGGAGAGACCCAGTACTTC; abundance: few; d_gene: TRBD1; v_gene: TRBV5-1; j_gene: TRBJ2-5
CDR3aa: CASSQDMRGAEYF; CDR3nt: TGTGCCAGCAGCCAAGATATGAGGGGCGCGGAGTATTTT; abundance: -; d_gene: -; v_gene: TRBV14; j_gene: TRBJ2-3
CDR3aa: CSVEVGDGYTF; CDR3nt: TGCAGCGTTGAAGTCGGGGATGGCTACACCTTC; abundance: few; d_gene: -; v_gene: TRBV29-1; j_gene: TRBJ1-2
CDR3aa: CATSPGQGASTDTQYF; CDR3nt: TGTGCCACCAGCCCCGGACAGGGGGCAAGCACAGATACGCAGTATTTT; abundance: -; d_gene: TRBD1; v_gene: TRBV24-1; j_gene: TRBJ2-3
CDR3aa: CASSYGRNTEAFF; CDR3nt: TGTGCCAGCAGTTACGGAAGAAACACTGAAGCTTTCTTT; abundance: -; d_gene: -; v_gene: TRBV6-5; j_gene: TRBJ1-1
CDR3aa: CAISAGTVTYEQYF; CDR3nt: TGTGCCATCAGTGCCGGGACGGTTACCTACGAGCAGTACTTC; abundance: few; d_gene: -; v_gene: TRBV10-3; j_gene: TRBJ2-7
CDR3aa: CASSSGGAETQYF; CDR3nt: TGTGCCAGCTCATCCGGTGGGGCAGAGACCCAGTACTTC; abundance: few; d_gene: -; v_gene: TRBV18; j_gene: TRBJ2-5
CDR3aa: CASSEVAGGPHEQFF; CDR3nt: TGTGCCAGCAGTGAGGTAGCGGGGGGGCCGCATGAGCAGTTCTTC; abundance: few; d_gene: TRBD2; v_gene: TRBV2; j_gene: TRBJ2-1
CDR3aa: CASSIRDLNSPLHF; CDR3nt: TGTGCCAGCAGCATCCGGGACCTAAATTCACCCCTCCACTTT; abundance: -; d_gene: -; v_gene: TRBV11-3; j_gene: TRBJ1-6
CDR3aa: CASSLEFWNSPLHF; CDR3nt: TGTGCCAGCAGCTTAGAATTCTGGAATTCACCCCTCCACTTT; abundance: few; d_gene: -; v_gene: TRBV11-2; j_gene: TRBJ1-6
CDR3aa: CASSPGPARETQYF; CDR3nt: TGTGCCAGCAGTCCTGGGCCCGCCCGCGAGACCCAGTACTTC; abundance: few; d_gene: -; v_gene: TRBV12-3/TRBV12-4; j_gene: TRBJ2-5
CDR3aa: CASSIARGQYQETQYF; CDR3nt: TGTGCCAGTAGTATAGCTCGGGGCCAGTACCAAGAGACCCAGTACTTC; abundance: few; d_gene: -; v_gene: TRBV19; j_gene: TRBJ2-5
CDR3aa: CASSERTFNEKLFF; CDR3nt: TGTGCCAGCAGTGAACGAACGTTTAATGAAAAACTGTTTTTT; abundance: -; d_gene: -; v_gene: TRBV2; j_gene: TRBJ1-4
CDR3aa: CASSFEMNTEAFF; CDR3nt: TGTGCCAGCAGTTTTGAGATGAACACTGAAGCTTTCTTT; abundance: few; d_gene: -; v_gene: TRBV12-3/TRBV12-4; j_gene: TRBJ1-1
CDR3aa: CASSRGGSYNEQFF; CDR3nt: TGTGCCAGCAGCCGGGGGGGCTCCTACAATGAGCAGTTCTTC; abundance: -; d_gene: TRBD2; v_gene: TRBV7-9; j_gene: TRBJ2-1
CDR3aa: CASSAGANTYNEQFF; CDR3nt: TGTGCCAGCAGCGCGGGAGCGAATACCTACAATGAGCAGTTCTTC; abundance: -; d_gene: -; v_gene: TRBV9; j_gene: TRBJ2-1
CDR3aa: CATSMGQTNSPLHF; CDR3nt: TGTGCCACCTCAATGGGGCAGACCAATTCACCCCTCCACTTT; abundance: -; d_gene: -; v_gene: TRBV19; j_gene: TRBJ1-6
CDR3aa: CASSLAGTGRSDTQYF; CDR3nt: TGTGCCAGCAGCTTAGCCGGGACAGGGCGGTCAGATACGCAGTATTTT; abundance: few; d_gene: TRBD1; v_gene: TRBV7-2; j_gene: TRBJ2-3
CDR3aa: CASSYFSGGSYEQYF; CDR3nt: TGTGCCAGCAGTTACTTTAGCGGGGGGTCCTACGAGCAGTACTTC; abundance: few; d_gene: TRBD2; v_gene: TRBV6-5; j_gene: TRBJ2-7
CDR3aa: CASSALQQGRAYEQYF; CDR3nt: TGTGCCAGCAGCGCCCTGCAACAGGGGAGGGCATACGAGCAGTACTTC; abundance: -; d_gene: -; v_gene: TRBV5-4; j_gene: TRBJ2-7
CDR3aa: CASSLGGVRNYGYTF; CDR3nt: TGTGCCAGCAGTTTAGGGGGGGTGCGAAACTATGGCTACACCTTC; abundance: few; d_gene: -; v_gene: TRBV27; j_gene: TRBJ1-2
CDR3aa: CASSLRTGISYEQYF; CDR3nt: TGTGCCAGCAGCTTAAGGACAGGGATCTCCTACGAGCAGTACTTC; abundance: -; d_gene: TRBD1; v_gene: TRBV11-3; j_gene: TRBJ2-7
CDR3aa: CASSFLPGSSSGELFF; CDR3nt: TGTGCCAGCAGCTTCCTCCCAGGGAGTTCAAGCGGGGAGCTGTTTTTT; abundance: few; d_gene: -; v_gene: TRBV5-4; j_gene: TRBJ2-2
CDR3aa: CASSSFILGQKNTEAFF; CDR3nt: TGTGCCAGCAGCTCGTTTATTTTAGGACAGAAGAACACTGAAGCTTTCTTT; abundance: medium-sized; d_gene: -; v_gene: TRBV7-6; j_gene: TRBJ1-1
CDR3aa: CATSDPGDTRDTQYF; CDR3nt: TGTGCCACCAGTGATCCTGGGGACACTCGAGATACGCAGTATTTT; abundance: few; d_gene: -; v_gene: TRBV24-1; j_gene: TRBJ2-3